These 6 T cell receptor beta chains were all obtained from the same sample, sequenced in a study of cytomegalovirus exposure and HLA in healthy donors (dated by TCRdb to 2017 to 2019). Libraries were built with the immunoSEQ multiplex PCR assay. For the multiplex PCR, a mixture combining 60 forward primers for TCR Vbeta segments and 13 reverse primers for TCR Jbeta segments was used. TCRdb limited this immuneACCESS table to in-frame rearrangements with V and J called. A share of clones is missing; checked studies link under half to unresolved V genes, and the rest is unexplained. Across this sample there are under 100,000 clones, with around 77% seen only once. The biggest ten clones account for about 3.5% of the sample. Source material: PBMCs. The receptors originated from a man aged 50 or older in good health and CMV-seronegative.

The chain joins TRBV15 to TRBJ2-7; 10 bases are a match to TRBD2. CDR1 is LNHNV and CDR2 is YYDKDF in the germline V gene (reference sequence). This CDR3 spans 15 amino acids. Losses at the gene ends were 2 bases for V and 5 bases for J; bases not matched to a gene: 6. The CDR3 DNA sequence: TGTGCCACCAGCAGACCCACTAGCGGGGCAAACGAGCAGTACTTC. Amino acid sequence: CATSRPTSGANEQYF.

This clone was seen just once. DNA of the CDR3: TGTGCCAGCACCCAATATAATTCACCCCTCCACTTT. It encodes CASTQYNSPLHF. The V and J genes are TRBV28 and TRBJ1-6, with D uncertain. Trimming stripped 7 bases from V and 4 bases from J, with 5 bases between. The CDR3 loop spans 12 amino acids. Looked up from germline, CDR1 is MDHEN and CDR2 is SYDVKM. Combining the CDR3 with reference TRBV28 and TRBJ1-6 gives the whole variable domain DVKVTQSSRYLVKRTGEKVFLECVQDMDHENMFWYRQDPGLGLRLIYFSYDVKMKEKGDIPEGYSVSREKKERFSLILESASTNQTSMYLCASTQYNSPLHFGNGTRLTVT.

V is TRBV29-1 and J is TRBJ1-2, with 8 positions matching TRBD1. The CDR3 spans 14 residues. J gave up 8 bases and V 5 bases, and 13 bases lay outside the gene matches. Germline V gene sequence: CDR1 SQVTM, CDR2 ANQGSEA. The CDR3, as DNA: TGCAGCGTTACTGCCGCAGGGGGCGCGAGGGGCTACACCTTC. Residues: CSVTAAGGARGYTF.

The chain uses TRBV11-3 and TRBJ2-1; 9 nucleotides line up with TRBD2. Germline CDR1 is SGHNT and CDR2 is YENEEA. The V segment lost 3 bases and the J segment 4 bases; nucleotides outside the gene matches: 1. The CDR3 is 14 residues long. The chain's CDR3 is CASSLSGGYNEQFF. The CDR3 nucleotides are TGTGCCAGCAGCTTGAGCGGGGGGTACAATGAGCAGTTCTTC.

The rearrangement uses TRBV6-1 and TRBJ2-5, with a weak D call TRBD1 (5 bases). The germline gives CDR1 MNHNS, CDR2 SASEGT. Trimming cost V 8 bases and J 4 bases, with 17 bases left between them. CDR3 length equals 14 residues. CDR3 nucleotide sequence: TGTGCCAGCCTGCAGGGTTCCGTGGGAGAGACCCAGTACTTC. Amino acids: CASLQGSVGETQYF.

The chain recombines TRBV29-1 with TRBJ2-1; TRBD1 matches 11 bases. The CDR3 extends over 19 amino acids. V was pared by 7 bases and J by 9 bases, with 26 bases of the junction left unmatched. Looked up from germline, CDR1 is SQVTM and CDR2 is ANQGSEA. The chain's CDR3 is CSAVLRDRGLWSDSGEQFF. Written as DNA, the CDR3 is TGCAGCGCTGTACTCCGGGACAGGGGGTTATGGTCAGATTCGGGTGAGCAGTTCTTC.